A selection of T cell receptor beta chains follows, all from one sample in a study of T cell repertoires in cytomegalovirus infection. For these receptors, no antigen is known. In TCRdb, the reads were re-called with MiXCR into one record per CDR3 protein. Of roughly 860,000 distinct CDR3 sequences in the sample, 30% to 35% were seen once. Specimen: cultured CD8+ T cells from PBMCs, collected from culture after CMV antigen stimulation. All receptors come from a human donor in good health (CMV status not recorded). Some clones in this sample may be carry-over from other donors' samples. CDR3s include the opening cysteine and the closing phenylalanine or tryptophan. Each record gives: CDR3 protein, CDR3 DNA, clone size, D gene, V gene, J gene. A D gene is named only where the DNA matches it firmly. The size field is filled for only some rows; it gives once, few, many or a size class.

CASTTADRAYEQYF	TGTGCCAGCACCACCGCGGACAGGGCCTACGAGCAGTACTTC	few	TRBD1	TRBV7-9	TRBJ2-7
CASTEWRVRETGYTF	TGTGCCAGCACCGAATGGAGGGTTAGGGAGACTGGCTACACCTTC	NA	NA	TRBV2	TRBJ1-2
CASSLAVNSQETQYF	TGCGCCAGCAGCTTGGCCGTGAACAGCCAAGAGACCCAGTACTTC	NA	NA	TRBV5-1	TRBJ2-5
CASSRTGDDYGYTF	TGTGCCAGCAGCCGGACAGGGGACGACTATGGCTACACCTTC	NA	TRBD1	TRBV3-1	TRBJ1-2
CATLENTEAFF	TGTGCCACCCTGGAGAACACTGAAGCTTTCTTT	NA	NA	TRBV10-3	TRBJ1-1
CSVGFDRAAYNSPLHF	TGCAGCGTTGGGTTTGACAGGGCGGCCTATAATTCACCCCTCCACTTT	NA	TRBD1	TRBV29-1	TRBJ1-6
CASSFGQEAFF	TGTGCCAGCAGCTTTGGGCAAGAAGCTTTCTTT	many	NA	TRBV7-9	TRBJ1-1
CANSSQGNGGGTDTQYF	TGTGCCAACAGCTCCCAGGGGAACGGGGGTGGCACAGATACGCAGTATTTT	NA	NA	TRBV12-3/TRBV12-4	TRBJ2-3
CASSLHSAGDQETQYF	TGTGCCAGCAGCTTACACTCAGCGGGGGACCAAGAGACCCAGTACTTC	NA	TRBD2	TRBV7-4	TRBJ2-5
CASTNDRVNQPQHF	TGTGCCAGCACCAACGACAGGGTTAATCAGCCCCAGCATTTT	few	TRBD1	TRBV7-9	TRBJ1-5
CASSPERGSYNEQFF	TGTGCCAGCAGCCCCGAGCGGGGGAGCTACAATGAGCAGTTCTTC	many	TRBD2	TRBV7-9	TRBJ2-1
CASLGPNEQFF	TGTGCCAGCTTAGGGCCAAATGAGCAGTTCTTC	NA	NA	TRBV2	TRBJ2-1
CASSVEGRDSTDTQYF	TGTGCCAGCAGCGTAGAGGGGCGAGATAGCACAGATACGCAGTATTTT	NA	NA	TRBV9	TRBJ2-3
CASSPLDWIRGTGELFF	TGTGCCAGCAGCCCCCTGGACTGGATTCGGGGCACCGGGGAGCTGTTTTTT	few	NA	TRBV7-6	TRBJ2-2
CASSGGLTVYNYGYTF	TGTGCCAGCAGTGGGGGTTTGACGGTGTATAACTATGGCTACACCTTC	NA	NA	TRBV6-1	TRBJ1-2
CASSPLTGPNEKLFF	TGTGCCAGCAGCCCCTTGACAGGGCCTAATGAAAAACTGTTTTTT	few	TRBD1	TRBV7-8	TRBJ1-4
CASRTGLEAFF	TGTGCCAGCAGGACAGGGCTTGAAGCTTTCTTT	NA	TRBD1	TRBV6-5	TRBJ1-1
CASSVRGNTGELFF	TGTGCCAGCAGCGTAAGGGGCAACACCGGGGAGCTGTTTTTT	NA	NA	TRBV9	TRBJ2-2
CASSLTRASYNEQFF	TGTGCCAGCAGCTTGACCCGGGCCTCGTACAATGAGCAGTTCTTC	few	NA	TRBV5-6	TRBJ2-1
CASIGEGTEAFF	TGCGCCAGCATTGGAGAGGGCACTGAAGCTTTCTTT	few	NA	TRBV5-1	TRBJ1-1
CATSRETWTGEKLFF	TGTGCCACCAGCAGAGAGACCTGGACAGGTGAAAAACTGTTTTTT	few	TRBD1	TRBV15	TRBJ1-4
CASSGVDRASSGANVLTF	TGTGCCAGCAGTGGGGTTGACAGGGCTAGCTCTGGGGCCAACGTCCTGACTTTC	few	TRBD1	TRBV6-1	TRBJ2-6
CASSLGQGLGNSYNEQFF	TGTGCCAGCAGCCTGGGACAGGGCCTGGGGAACTCTTACAATGAGCAGTTCTTC	NA	TRBD1	TRBV7-9	TRBJ2-1
CASSSLDSNQPQHF	TGTGCCAGCAGTTCCTTGGATAGCAATCAGCCCCAGCATTTT	few	NA	TRBV27	TRBJ1-5
CSARDGQGYNSPLHF	TGCAGTGCTAGAGATGGGCAGGGTTATAATTCACCCCTCCACTTT	NA	NA	TRBV20-1	TRBJ1-6
CATSEGREAGGSYNEQFF	TGTGCCACCAGTGAAGGAAGAGAGGCGGGGGGATCCTACAATGAGCAGTTCTTC	many	TRBD2	TRBV24-1	TRBJ2-1
CARRGRSSYNKQFF	TGTGCCAGGCGGGGCCGAAGCTCCTACAATAAGCAGTTCTTC	NA	NA	TRBV11-3	TRBJ2-1
CASRAGLAGALGYEQYF	TGTGCCAGCAGAGCGGGACTAGCGGGGGCCCTGGGGTACGAGCAGTACTTC	NA	TRBD2	TRBV2	TRBJ2-7
CASSPWTGSNYGYTF	TGTGCCAGCAGTCCGTGGACCGGATCGAACTATGGCTACACCTTC	NA	NA	TRBV27	TRBJ1-2
CAISEGRNTEAFF	TGTGCCATTTCCGAGGGACGGAACACTGAAGCTTTCTTT	NA	NA	TRBV24-1	TRBJ1-1
CASSLEQGSEAFF	TGTGCCAGCAGTTTAGAACAGGGCAGTGAAGCTTTCTTT	many	NA	TRBV12-3/TRBV12-4	TRBJ1-1
CASSPLTGYTDTQYF	TGTGCCAGCAGCCCACTGACTGGCTACACAGATACGCAGTATTTT	many	NA	TRBV7-6	TRBJ2-3
CSVPSGTSGPYEQYF	TGCAGCGTCCCCTCCGGGACTAGCGGTCCCTACGAGCAGTACTTC	NA	TRBD2	TRBV29-1	TRBJ2-7
CASSLDGQSNEQFF	TGTGCCAGCAGCTTAGACGGCCAGTCCAATGAGCAGTTCTTC	few	NA	TRBV7-9	TRBJ2-1
CASSLGGGDSTDTQYF	TGTGCCAGCAGTTTGGGCGGGGGAGACTCCACAGATACGCAGTATTTT	few	TRBD2	TRBV12-3/TRBV12-4	TRBJ2-3
CASSEEAGGTGELFF	TGTGCCAGCAGTGAAGAAGCGGGGGGGACCGGGGAGCTGTTTTTT	few	TRBD2	TRBV2	TRBJ2-2
CASYSGGQETQYF	TGTGCCAGCTATAGCGGGGGACAAGAGACCCAGTACTTC	NA	TRBD2	TRBV10-3	TRBJ2-5
CASSEYGRYTDTQYF	TGCGCCAGCAGTGAATACGGCAGGTACACAGATACGCAGTATTTT	few	NA	TRBV10-2	TRBJ2-3
CASSLDTGKRHYEQYF	TGTGCCAGCAGCTTAGACACCGGGAAACGGCACTACGAGCAGTACTTC	many	NA	TRBV7-2	TRBJ2-7